This T cell receptor beta chain was documented in a study of breast tumors, draining lymph nodes, adjacent tissues. TCRdb analysed the multiplex PCR reads with MiXCR anew, one entry per CDR3 protein. The sample has roughly 80,000 distinct CDR3 sequences, under 25% seen once. Germline V gives CDR1 SGHNT, CDR2 YYREEE (reference sequence). The CDR3 is 16 amino acids. The J segment lost 6 bases and the V segment lost 5 bases, leaving 11 bases of the junction unmatched. Breast cancer patients provided tissue from their axillary draining lymph nodes. There are many counts of this clonotype. The TCR was taken from a female donor with breast cancer. Some clones in this sample may be carry-over from other donors' samples. The sequencing input was axillary lymph node tissue. The chain combines TRBV5-4 with TRBJ2-3, with 11 bases fitting TRBD2. The CDR3 bases are TGTGCCAGCAGTTCCACGGTTAGCGGGGGGGCGGATACGCAGTATTTT. Translation gives CASSSTVSGGADTQYF.